Listed below are T cell receptor beta chains from one sample, sequenced in a study of a mutant IDH1 vaccine in newly diagnosed glioma. Antigen specificity for these receptors is unknown. Here immunoSEQ multiplex PCR was the method, and the copy in TCRdb shows in-frame clones only, minus some. The repertoire holds tens of thousands of clones, with around nine tenths as singletons. This material consisted of PBMCs, taken from a glioma patient whose treatment included an IDH1 peptide vaccine. All receptors come from a man younger than 45 with glioma. CDR3s include the opening cysteine and the closing phenylalanine or tryptophan. The D gene is left open where the match is weak. Clone size appears in some rows only: once, few, many, or a class for an expanded clone.

len	j_gene	abundance	d_gene	v_gene	CDR3aa	CDR3nt
15	TRBJ2-2	.	.	TRBV11-2	CASSLYYRNTGELFF	TGTGCCAGCAGCTTATACTACAGGAACACCGGGGAGCTGTTTTTT
19	TRBJ2-6	.	TRBD1	TRBV7-9	CASSHPSGQYSSGANVLTF	TGTGCCAGCAGCCATCCTTCGGGACAGTACAGCTCTGGGGCCAACGTCCTGACTTTC
14	TRBJ1-1	.	TRBD1	TRBV5-1	CASSLGTGETEAFF	TGCGCCAGCAGCTTGGGGACAGGGGAAACTGAAGCTTTCTTT
13	TRBJ1-1	.	.	TRBV2	CASTRVLREKAFF	TGTGCCAGCACCAGGGTTTTGAGGGAAAAAGCTTTCTTT
12	TRBJ1-6	few	.	TRBV25-1	CASRAPNSPLHF	TGTGCCAGCAGAGCTCCTAATTCACCCCTCCACTTT
14	TRBJ2-7	.	.	TRBV15	CATSPGWESYEQYF	TGTGCCACCAGTCCCGGGTGGGAGTCCTACGAGCAGTACTTC
15	TRBJ1-5	.	.	TRBV7-9	CASSLGVDSNQPQHF	TGTGCCAGCAGCTTAGGGGTGGACAGCAATCAGCCCCAGCATTTT
13	TRBJ1-2	.	.	TRBV7-2	CASSPLKGVGYTF	TGTGCCAGCAGTCCTTTGAAAGGGGTAGGCTACACCTTC
18	TRBJ1-6	.	.	TRBV5-6	CASSPDSDRSSYNSPLHF	TGTGCCAGCAGCCCTGACTCGGACAGAAGCTCCTATAATTCACCCCTCCACTTT
15	TRBJ2-7	.	TRBD2	TRBV9	CASSRSGRQDYEQYF	TGTGCCAGCAGCCGTAGCGGGAGACAAGACTACGAGCAGTACTTC
15	TRBJ2-7	.	TRBD2	TRBV19	CASSIGGRAAYEQYF	TGTGCCAGTAGTATCGGCGGGAGGGCCGCTTACGAGCAGTACTTC
14	TRBJ2-1	.	TRBD2	TRBV6-1	CAISTSGRYNEQFF	TGTGCCATTTCGACTAGCGGGAGGTACAATGAGCAGTTCTTC
15	TRBJ2-5	.	.	TRBV11-2	CASSLVAPPGETQYF	TGTGCCAGCAGCTTAGTAGCCCCTCCAGGGGAGACCCAGTACTTC
15	TRBJ2-3	.	.	TRBV7-9	CASNWGLTSTDTQYF	TGTGCCAGCAACTGGGGTCTAACTAGCACAGATACGCAGTATTTT
12	TRBJ2-7	.	TRBD2	TRBV29-1	CSVGDYSYEQYF	TGCAGCGTGGGGGACTACTCCTACGAGCAGTACTTC
13	TRBJ2-1	.	TRBD2	TRBV28	CASLLAGNDEQFF	TGTGCCAGCCTACTAGCGGGAAACGATGAGCAGTTCTTC
14	TRBJ1-2	many	.	TRBV6-1	CASSEGQGTRGYTF	TGTGCCAGCAGTGAAGGTCAGGGGACTCGTGGCTACACCTTC
13	TRBJ2-5	.	.	TRBV7-3	CASSSGGLETQYF	TGTGCCAGCAGTTCCGGGGGATTGGAGACCCAGTACTTC
14	TRBJ2-7	.	.	TRBV6-1	CASKRDGSSYEQYF	TGTGCCAGTAAAAGGGACGGGAGCTCCTACGAGCAGTACTTC
16	TRBJ2-3	.	TRBD1	TRBV7-8	CASSLLGTVSTDTQYF	TGTGCCAGCAGCTTACTGGGGACAGTGAGCACAGATACGCAGTATTTT
14	TRBJ1-2	.	.	TRBV4-1	CASSQEARAYGYTF	TGCGCCAGCAGCCAAGAGGCCAGGGCCTATGGCTACACCTTC
18	TRBJ2-1	.	TRBD2	TRBV4-2	CASSQGAGGLSSYNEQFF	TGTGCCAGCAGCCAAGGCGCGGGAGGGTTGAGCTCCTACAATGAGCAGTTCTTC
15	TRBJ2-2	few	TRBD2	TRBV5-1	CASTLAGGYTGELFF	TGCGCCAGCACCCTAGCGGGAGGTTATACCGGGGAGCTGTTTTTT
16	TRBJ1-3	.	.	TRBV19	CASAHGAGSSGNTIYF	TGTGCCAGTGCTCACGGGGCAGGCTCGTCTGGAAACACCATATATTTT
14	TRBJ2-7	.	TRBD1	TRBV27	CASSSRQGAYEQYF	TGTGCCAGCAGTTCTCGACAGGGAGCCTACGAGCAGTACTTC
14	TRBJ1-6	.	.	TRBV2	CASSEGQGFSPLHF	TGTGCCAGCAGTGAAGGGCAGGGCTTTTCACCCCTCCACTTT
11	TRBJ1-6	few	.	TRBV2	CASSPSSPLHF	TGTGCCTCGTCACCCTCGTCACCCCTCCACTTT